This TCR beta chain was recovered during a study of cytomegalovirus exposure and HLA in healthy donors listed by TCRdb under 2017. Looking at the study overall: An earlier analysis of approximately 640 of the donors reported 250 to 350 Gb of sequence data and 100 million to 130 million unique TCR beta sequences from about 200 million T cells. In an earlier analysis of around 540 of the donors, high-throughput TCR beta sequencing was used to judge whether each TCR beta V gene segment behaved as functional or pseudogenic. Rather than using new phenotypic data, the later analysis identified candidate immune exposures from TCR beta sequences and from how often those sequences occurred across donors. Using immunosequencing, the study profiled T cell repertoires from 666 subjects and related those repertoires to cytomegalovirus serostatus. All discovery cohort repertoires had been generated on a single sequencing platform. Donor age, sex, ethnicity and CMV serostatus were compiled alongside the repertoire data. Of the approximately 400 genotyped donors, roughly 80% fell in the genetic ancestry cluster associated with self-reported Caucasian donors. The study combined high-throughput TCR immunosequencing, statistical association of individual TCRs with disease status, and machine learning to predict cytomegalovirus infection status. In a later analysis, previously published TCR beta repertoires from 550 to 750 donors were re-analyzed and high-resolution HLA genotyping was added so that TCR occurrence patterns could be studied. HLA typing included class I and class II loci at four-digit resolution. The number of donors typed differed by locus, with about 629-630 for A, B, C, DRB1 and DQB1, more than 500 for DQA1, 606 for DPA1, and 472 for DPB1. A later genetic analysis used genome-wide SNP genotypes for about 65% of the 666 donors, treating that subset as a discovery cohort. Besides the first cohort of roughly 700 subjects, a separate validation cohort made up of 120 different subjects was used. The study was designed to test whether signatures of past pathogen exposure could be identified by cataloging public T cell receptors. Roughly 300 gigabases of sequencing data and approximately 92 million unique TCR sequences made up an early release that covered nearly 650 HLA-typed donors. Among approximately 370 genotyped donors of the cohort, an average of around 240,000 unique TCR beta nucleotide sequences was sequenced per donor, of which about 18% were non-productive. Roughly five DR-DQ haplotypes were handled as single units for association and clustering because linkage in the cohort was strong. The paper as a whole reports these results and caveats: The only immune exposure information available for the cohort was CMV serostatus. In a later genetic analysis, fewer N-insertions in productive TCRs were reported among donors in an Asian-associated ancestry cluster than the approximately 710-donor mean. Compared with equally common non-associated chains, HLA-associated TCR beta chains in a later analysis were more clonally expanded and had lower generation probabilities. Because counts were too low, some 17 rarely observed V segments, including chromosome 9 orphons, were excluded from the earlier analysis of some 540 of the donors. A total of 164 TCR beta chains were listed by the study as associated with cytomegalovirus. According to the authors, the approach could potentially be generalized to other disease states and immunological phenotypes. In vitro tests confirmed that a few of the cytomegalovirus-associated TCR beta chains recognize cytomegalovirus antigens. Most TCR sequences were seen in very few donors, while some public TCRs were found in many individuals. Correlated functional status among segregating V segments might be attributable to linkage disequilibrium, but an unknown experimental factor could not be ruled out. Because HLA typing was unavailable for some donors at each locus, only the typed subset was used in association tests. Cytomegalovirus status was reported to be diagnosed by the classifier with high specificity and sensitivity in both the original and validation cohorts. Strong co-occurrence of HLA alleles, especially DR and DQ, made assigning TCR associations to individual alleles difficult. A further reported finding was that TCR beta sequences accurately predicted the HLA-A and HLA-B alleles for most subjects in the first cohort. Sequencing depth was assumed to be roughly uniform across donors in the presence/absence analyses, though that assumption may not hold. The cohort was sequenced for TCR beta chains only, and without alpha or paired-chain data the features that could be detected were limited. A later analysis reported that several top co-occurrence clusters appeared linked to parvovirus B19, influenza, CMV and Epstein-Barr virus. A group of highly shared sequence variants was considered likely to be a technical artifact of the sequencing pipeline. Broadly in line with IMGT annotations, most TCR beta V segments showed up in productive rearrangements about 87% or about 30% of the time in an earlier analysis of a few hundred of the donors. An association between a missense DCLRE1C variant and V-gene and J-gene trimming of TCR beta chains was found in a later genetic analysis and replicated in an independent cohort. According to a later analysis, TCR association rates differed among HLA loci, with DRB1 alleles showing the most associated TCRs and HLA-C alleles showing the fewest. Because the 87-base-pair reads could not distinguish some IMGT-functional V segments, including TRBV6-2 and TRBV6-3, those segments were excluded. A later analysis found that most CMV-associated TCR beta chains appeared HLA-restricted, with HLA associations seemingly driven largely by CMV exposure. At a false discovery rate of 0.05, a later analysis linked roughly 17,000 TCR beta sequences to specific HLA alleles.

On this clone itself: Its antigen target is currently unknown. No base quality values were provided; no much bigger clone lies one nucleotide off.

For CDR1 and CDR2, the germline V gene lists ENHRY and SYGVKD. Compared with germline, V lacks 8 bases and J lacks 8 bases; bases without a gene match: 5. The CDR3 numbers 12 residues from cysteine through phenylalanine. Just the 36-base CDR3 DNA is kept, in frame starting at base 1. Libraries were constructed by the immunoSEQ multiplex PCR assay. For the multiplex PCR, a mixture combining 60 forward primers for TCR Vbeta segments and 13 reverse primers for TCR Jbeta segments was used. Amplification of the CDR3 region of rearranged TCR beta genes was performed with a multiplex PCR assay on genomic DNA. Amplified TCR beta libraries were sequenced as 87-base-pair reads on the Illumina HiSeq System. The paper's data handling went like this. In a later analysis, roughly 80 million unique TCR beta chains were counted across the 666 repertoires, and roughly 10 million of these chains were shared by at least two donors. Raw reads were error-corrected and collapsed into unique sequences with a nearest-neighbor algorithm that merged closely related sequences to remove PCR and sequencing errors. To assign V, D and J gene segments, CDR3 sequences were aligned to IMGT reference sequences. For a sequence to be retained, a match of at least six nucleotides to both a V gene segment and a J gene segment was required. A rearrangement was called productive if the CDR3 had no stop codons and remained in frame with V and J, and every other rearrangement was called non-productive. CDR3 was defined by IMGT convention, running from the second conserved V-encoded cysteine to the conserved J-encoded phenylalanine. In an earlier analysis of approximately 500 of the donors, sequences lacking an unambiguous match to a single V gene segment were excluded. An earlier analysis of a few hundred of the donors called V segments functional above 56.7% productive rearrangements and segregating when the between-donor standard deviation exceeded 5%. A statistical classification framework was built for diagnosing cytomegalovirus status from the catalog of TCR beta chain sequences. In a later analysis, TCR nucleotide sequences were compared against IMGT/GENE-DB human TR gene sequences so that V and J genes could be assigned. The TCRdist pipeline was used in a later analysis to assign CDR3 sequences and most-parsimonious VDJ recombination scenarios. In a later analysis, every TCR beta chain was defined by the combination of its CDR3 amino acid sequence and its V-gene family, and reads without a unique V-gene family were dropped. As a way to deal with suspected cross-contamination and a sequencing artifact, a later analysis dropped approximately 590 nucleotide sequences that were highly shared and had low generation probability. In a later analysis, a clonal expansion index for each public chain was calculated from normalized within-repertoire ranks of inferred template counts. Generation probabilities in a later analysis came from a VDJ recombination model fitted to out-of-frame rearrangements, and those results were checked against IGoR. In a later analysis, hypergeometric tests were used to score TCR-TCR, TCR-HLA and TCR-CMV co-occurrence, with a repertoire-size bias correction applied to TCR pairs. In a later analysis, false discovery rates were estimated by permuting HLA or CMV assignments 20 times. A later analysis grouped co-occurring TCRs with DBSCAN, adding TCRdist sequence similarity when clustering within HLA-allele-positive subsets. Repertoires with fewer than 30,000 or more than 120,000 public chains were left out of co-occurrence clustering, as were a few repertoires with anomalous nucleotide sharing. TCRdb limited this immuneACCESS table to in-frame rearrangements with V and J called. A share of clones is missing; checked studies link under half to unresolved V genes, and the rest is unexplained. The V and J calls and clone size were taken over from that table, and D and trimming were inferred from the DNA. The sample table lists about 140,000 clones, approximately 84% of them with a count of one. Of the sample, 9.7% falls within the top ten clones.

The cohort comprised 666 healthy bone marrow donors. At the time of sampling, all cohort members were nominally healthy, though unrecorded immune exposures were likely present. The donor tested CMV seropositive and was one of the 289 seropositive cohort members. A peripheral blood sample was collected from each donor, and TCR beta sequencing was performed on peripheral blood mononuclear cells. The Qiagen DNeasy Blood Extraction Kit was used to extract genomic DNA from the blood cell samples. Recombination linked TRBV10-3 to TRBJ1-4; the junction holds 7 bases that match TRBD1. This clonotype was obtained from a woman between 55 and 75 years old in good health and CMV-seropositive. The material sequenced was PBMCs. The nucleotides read TGTGCCATCGGGGACAGTAGCGAAAAACTGTTTTTT. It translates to CAIGDSSEKLFF.